The clone carrying this T cell receptor (beta chain) occurred a few times. The entry originates in a study of human T cells and chemical hapten exposure. This CDR3 contains 16 residues. Germline lookup yields CDR1 LGHNA and CDR2 YNFKEQ. V was pared by 2 bases and J by 15 bases, with 26 bases between. One entry per CDR3 protein, called by TCRdb with MiXCR from the RACE reads. The sample lists about 82,000 distinct CDR3 sequences, approximately 6.6% seen once, with 1.3% in the top ten. Sample time point: patch test 2, 6 weeks after DPC sensitization. The treatment here: therapeutic diphenylcyclopropenone sensitization with weekly scalp DPC.

The TCR was taken from a woman in her 30s with alopecia areata. Some clones in this sample may be carry-over from other donors' samples. The chain is built from TRBV4-2 and TRBJ1-5, with D hard to call. The source material was whole blood, sampled in connection with sensitization to the hapten diphenylcyclopropenone (DPC). The DNA of the CDR3 is TGTGCCAGCAGCCAATCGGGCGGGTGGAGGTTTAGGGCCGGGCATTTT. It translates to CASSQSGGWRFRAGHF.